This T cell receptor beta chain was obtained from a study of T-cell memory formation after mild COVID-19. This clonotype was seen only a few times. Its specificity is not known. TCRdb re-derived calls from the 5' RACE reads in MiXCR, one entry per CDR3 protein. The table includes 550,000 to 600,000 distinct CDR3 sequences, 20% to 25% detected once. Study-wide results and limits: Day 15 to 85 contracting clones showed balanced CD4/CD8; later expanders leaned CD4+. CD8+ contracting clones occupied EMRA, while CD4+ ones occupied mainly CM and EM.

The junction had 19 bases not matched to a gene; V was cut back by 10 bases and J by 0 bases. This CDR3 has 19 amino acids. The clonotype comes from an adult woman who had mild COVID-19 (a few samples of this study predate the infection). Cell type and time point are not known. The sequenced material came from PBMCs or a T cell subset sorted from them (not recorded which). This chain links TRBV12-3 or TRBV12-4 with TRBJ2-1; 9 positions agree with TRBD2. The CDR3, as DNA: TGTGCCACCGACGGAGCGGGAGGAGCGGGCGTGAGCTCCTACAATGAGCAGTTCTTC. Protein product: CATDGAGGAGVSSYNEQFF.